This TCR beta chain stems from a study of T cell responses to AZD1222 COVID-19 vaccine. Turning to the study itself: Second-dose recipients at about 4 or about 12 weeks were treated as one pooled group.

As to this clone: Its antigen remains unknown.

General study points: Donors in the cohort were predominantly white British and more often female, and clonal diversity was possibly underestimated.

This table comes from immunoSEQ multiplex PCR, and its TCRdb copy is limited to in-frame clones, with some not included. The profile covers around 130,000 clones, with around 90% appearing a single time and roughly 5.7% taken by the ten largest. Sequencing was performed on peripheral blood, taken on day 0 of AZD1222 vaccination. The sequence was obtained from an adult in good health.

CDR3 protein: CASSEGTGANVLTF. Here the CDR3 DNA reads TGTGCCAGCAGTGAAGGCACTGGGGCCAACGTCCTGACTTTC. This chain uses TRBV6-4 with TRBJ2-6; D call uncertain. Trimming took 3 bases from V and 2 from J, leaving 5 bases between them. This CDR3 has 14 residues. CDR1 is MRHNA, CDR2 SNTAGT, per germline.